The 23 T cell receptor beta chains in this list originate from one sample, sequenced in a study of blood T cell repertoires in COVID-19 (dated by TCRdb to the early 2020s). Library preparation employed the immunoSEQ multiplex PCR assay. Not all clones reach the TCRdb copy of this immuneACCESS table, which keeps in-frame sequences only. Checked studies attribute under half of the gap to unresolved V genes and leave the rest unexplained. This sample comprises 200,000 to 300,000 clones, 70% to 90% of them detected only once. The ten largest clonotypes hold around 1.3% of the sample. Sequenced material: PBMCs or T cells enriched from blood (not recorded which). The receptors derive from a woman in her thirties or forties with acute COVID-19.

The chain employs TRBV9 and TRBJ2-1; 9 bases agree with TRBD2. CDR3 length equals 15 residues. The germline CDR1 and CDR2 sequences are SGDLS and YYNGEE. Trimming at V came to 3 bases and at J to 2 bases, leaving 3 bases not matched to a gene. The CDR3 region is CASSGSSGTYNEQFF. DNA for the CDR3: TGTGCCAGCAGCGGGTCTAGCGGGACCTACAATGAGCAGTTCTTC.

The rearrangement uses TRBV10-2 and TRBJ2-1; maybe TRBD2 (5 bases). Germline V CDR1 and CDR2: WSHSY, SAAADI. This CDR3 is built from 14 residues. The V end was cut by 7 bases, the J end by 3 bases, with 13 bases between. CDR3 sequence (DNA): TGCGCCAGCACTAAGGACTCGTTCTACAATGAGCAGTTCTTC. Translated, it gives CASTKDSFYNEQFF.

The V call is TRBV25-1, the J call TRBJ2-5; no firm D call. V lost 0 bases to trimming and J lost 5 bases, with 10 bases between them. Germline assignment: CDR1 MGHDK and CDR2 SYGVNS. This CDR3 is built from 14 residues. In DNA, the CDR3 is TGTGCCAGCAGTGAATATACCCAGTCTGAGACCCAGTACTTC. This codes for CASSEYTQSETQYF.

In the case of this clone: At one end, the junction sequence differs from germline, possibly due to a read error. V gene TRBV3-1 (or the pseudogene TRBV3-2) combines with J gene TRBJ2-7; TRBD1 might be the D (6 bases). CDR1 and CDR2 (germline): LGHDT, YNNKEL (reference sequence). The CDR3 sequence is 13 residues long. The CDR3 is CASSQDNLVGQIF. In nucleotides, the CDR3 is TGTGCCAGCAGCCAAGATAATTTGGTGGGACAAATATTC.

The V call is TRBV28, the J call TRBJ1-2; 7 nucleotides line up with TRBD1. The germline gives CDR1 MDHEN, CDR2 SYDVKM. This CDR3 has 14 amino acids. V shed 10 bases, J shed 4 bases, and the junction held 12 bases outside the gene matches. CDR3 in DNA: TGTGCCACCTCTCTGGACAGGACACTCTATGGCTACACCTTC. Its translation: CATSLDRTLYGYTF.

The V gene is TRBV4-1, the J gene TRBJ2-5; 7 positions match TRBD1. The CDR3 loop spans 21 amino acids. V lost 1 base to trimming and J lost 4 bases; unmatched junction nucleotides: 24. CDR1 is MGHRA, CDR2 YSYEKL, per germline. The CDR3 is CASSQVGISGQPRSSRETQYF. CDR3 in DNA: TGCGCCAGCAGCCAAGTGGGGATATCGGGACAGCCCAGGTCTAGTAGAGAGACCCAGTACTTC.

This chain connects TRBV12-5 to TRBJ2-4; a possible D gene is TRBD1 (5 bases). Trimming shortened V by 7 bases and J by 0 bases, and 13 bases separated the two germline ends. Germline CDR1 reads LGHNT; CDR2 reads FRNRAP. This CDR3 is built from 15 residues. Here the CDR3 reads CASAKDIVAKNIQYF. In DNA, the CDR3 is TGTGCTAGTGCCAAGGACATCGTAGCCAAAAACATTCAGTACTTC.

The chain is built from TRBV27 and TRBJ1-2; D remains unclear. The CDR3 has 13 amino acids. Trimming cost V 2 bases and J 5 bases, with 9 bases left between them. CDR1 is MNHEY and CDR2 is SMNVEV in the germline V gene (reference sequence). This CDR3 is CASSLTNKYGYTF. The CDR3, as DNA: TGTGCCAGCAGTTTAACTAACAAGTATGGCTACACCTTC.

The gene calls are TRBV10-3 and TRBJ1-1; D is undetermined. V lost 4 bases and J lost 7, with 16 bases in between. This CDR3 has 14 residues. Germline values: CDR1 ENHRY, CDR2 SYGVKD. In DNA form, the CDR3 reads TGTGCCATCAGTGCGGGGAGGGAGTTACTTGAAGCTTTCTTT. Amino acid sequence: CAISAGRELLEAFF.

The CDR3 loop reads CASSWGRRGYIQYF. CDR3 in DNA: TGTGCCAGCAGCTGGGGTAGGCGGGGGTACATTCAGTACTTC. The genes are TRBV27 and TRBJ2-4; 7 bases align to TRBD2. V lost 6 bases and J lost 8; bases outside the gene matches: 10. The CDR3 runs 14 residues. CDR1 MNHEY and CDR2 SMNVEV come from the germline V gene (reference sequence).

The chain uses TRBV5-1 and TRBJ1-2, with 9 positions matching TRBD1. Germline V gene data show CDR1 as SGHRS and CDR2 as YFSETQ. The V and J ends lost 4 bases and 1 base, in that order; junction bases with no gene match: 8. The CDR3 loop spans 16 amino acids. The CDR3 loop is CASSGRGQGINYGYTF. DNA for the CDR3: TGCGCCAGCAGCGGGCGAGGACAGGGGATTAACTATGGCTACACCTTC. The variable domain in full, with the rest retrieved from reference TRBV5-1 and TRBJ1-2, is KAGVTQTPRYLIKTRGQQVTLSCSPISGHRSVSWYQQTPGQGLQFLFEYFSETQRNKGNFPGRFSGRQFSNSRSEMNVSTLELGDSALYLCASSGRGQGINYGYTFGSGTRLTVV.

The rearrangement uses TRBV2 and TRBJ2-1; 7 bases are a match to TRBD2. V shed 6 bases, J shed 5 bases, and the junction held 7 bases outside the gene matches. The CDR3 is 14 residues long. The germline gives CDR1 SNHLY, CDR2 FYNNEI. The CDR3 DNA reads TGTGCCAGCAGATCGACTAGCACCCACAATGAGCAGTTCTTC. Protein sequence: CASRSTSTHNEQFF.

The gene calls are TRBV27 and TRBJ1-1; D perhaps matches TRBD1 (5 bases). CDR3 length: 15 residues. CDR1 is MNHEY and CDR2 is SMNVEV in the germline V gene (reference sequence). Trimming removed 5 bases at V and 1 base at J, with 14 bases between. CDR3 protein: CASSPWGLSNTEAFF. As DNA, the CDR3 is TGTGCCAGCAGTCCCTGGGGACTTTCGAACACTGAAGCTTTCTTT.

The J gene is TRBJ2-2, the V gene TRBV6-5, with D perhaps TRBD1 (5 bases). CDR3 length: 14 amino acids. Trimming cost V 2 bases and J 4 bases, with 8 bases left between them. Germline V gene sequence: CDR1 MNHEY, CDR2 SVGAGI. The CDR3 region has the DNA TGTGCCAGCAGTTACGAGACAGTCACCGGGGAGCTGTTTTTT. Protein: CASSYETVTGELFF.

The J gene is TRBJ2-2, the V gene TRBV18, with D tentatively TRBD2 (6 bases). CDR1 and CDR2 from the germline V gene are KGHSH and LQKENI. Trimming removed 4 bases at V and 9 bases at J, with 12 bases between. CDR3 size: 13 residues. The CDR3 loop reads CASSRDSLRELFF. The CDR3 DNA follows: TGTGCCAGCTCACGGGACTCTCTGCGGGAGCTGTTTTTT. Variable domain in full (rest from reference TRBV18 and TRBJ2-2): NAGVMQNPRHLVRRRGQEARLRCSPMKGHSHVYWYRQLPEEGLKFMVYLQKENIIDESGMPKERFSAEFPKEGPSILRIQQVVRGDSAAYFCASSRDSLRELFFGEGSRLTVL.

Written as DNA, the CDR3 is TGTGCCACCGACGGGACTACTCTGGGCTACACCTTC. It is translated as CATDGTTLGYTF. The J gene is TRBJ1-2, the V gene TRBV28, with D maybe TRBD1 (5 bases). V lost 10 bases and J lost 8, with 17 bases in between. Germline-derived CDR1 and CDR2 are MDHEN and SYDVKM. This CDR3 has 12 residues.

The J gene is TRBJ1-5, the V gene TRBV5-8, with TRBD1 matching over 11 bases. Losses at the gene ends were 1 base for V and 6 bases for J; bases not matched to a gene: 6. Per germline, CDR1 SGHTS and CDR2 YDEGEE. This CDR3 has 16 residues. The DNA for the CDR3 is TGTGCCAGCAGCTTGCTTCGGACAGGGGGCGTTCAGCCCCAGCATTTT. Amino acids: CASSLLRTGGVQPQHF.

The V call is TRBV7-9, the J call TRBJ1-2, with 7 bases matching TRBD1. CDR3 length equals 16 residues. Germline V gene sequence: CDR1 SEHNR, CDR2 FQNEAQ (reference sequence). V shed 1 base, J shed 6 bases, and the junction held 11 bases outside the gene matches. The CDR3 loop reads CASSLVRDRLKDGYTF. DNA of the CDR3: TGTGCCAGCAGCTTAGTAAGGGACAGATTGAAGGATGGCTACACCTTC.

The chain has TRBV18 and TRBJ2-3; a possible D gene is TRBD2 (6 bases). There are 16 residues in the CDR3. V was shortened by 4 bases and J by 0 bases, with 14 bases between the two germline ends. Per germline, CDR1 KGHSH and CDR2 LQKENI. CDR3: CASSLVGGASTDTQYF. Written as DNA, the CDR3 is TGTGCCAGCTCACTGGTCGGCGGGGCCAGCACAGATACGCAGTATTTT. The full variable domain, with the rest looked up from reference TRBV18 and TRBJ2-3, is NAGVMQNPRHLVRRRGQEARLRCSPMKGHSHVYWYRQLPEEGLKFMVYLQKENIIDESGMPKERFSAEFPKEGPSILRIQQVVRGDSAAYFCASSLVGGASTDTQYFGPGTRLTVL.

The chain combines TRBV11-3 with TRBJ2-1; D is uncertain. This CDR3 contains 12 residues. Deletions cut 6 bases from V and 6 bases from J, with 9 bases between. Germline V gene lookup returns CDR1 SGHNT and CDR2 YENEEA. The DNA for the CDR3 is TGTGCCAGCAGTAGAACGCCCAATGAGCAGTTCTTC. Its translation: CASSRTPNEQFF.

The sample holds one count of this clone. The chain uses TRBV27 and TRBJ2-2, with D perhaps matching TRBD1 (6 bases). Between the trimmed V and J ends, which lost 5 bases and 8 bases, there was a span of 18 bases. Looked up from germline, CDR1 is MNHEY and CDR2 is SMNVEV (reference sequence). There are 15 residues in the CDR3. DNA for the CDR3: TGTGCCAGCAGTAAGGACAGTTTTTTTCCGGGGGAGCTGTTTTTT. This encodes CASSKDSFFPGELFF.

The V and J genes are TRBV16 and TRBJ1-2, with D maybe TRBD1 (6 bases). The CDR3 loop spans 16 amino acids. From germline, CDR1 is KGHSY and CDR2 FQNENV. V lost 0 bases, J lost 4 bases, and 15 bases lay in between. CDR3 nucleotides: TGTGCCAGCAGCCAATCAAGGGCAGGGGCCGGCTATGGCTACACCTTC. Its translation: CASSQSRAGAGYGYTF.

This clone was picked up a small number of times. The rearrangement uses TRBV5-4 and TRBJ1-1, with D possibly being TRBD1 (6 bases). The CDR3 covers 14 residues. V gave up 4 bases and J gave up 4 bases, with 14 bases separating them. CDR1 and CDR2 from the germline V gene are SGHNT and YYREEE (reference sequence). The CDR3 region has the DNA TGTGCCAGCAGCCGGGGACTACAGGGCACTGAAGCTTTCTTT. Residues: CASSRGLQGTEAFF.